The clone carrying this TCR beta chain was seen a handful of times. This CDR3 has 14 residues. Germline V gene data show CDR1 as MNHNS and CDR2 as SASEGT. V lost 6 bases to trimming and J lost 6 bases; unmatched junction nucleotides: 6. The data belong to a study of response to subunit inactivated influenza vaccine. TCRdb analysed the RT-PCR reads with MiXCR anew, one entry per CDR3 protein. The sample holds roughly 460,000 distinct CDR3 sequences, 9.5% to 13% seen once. This specimen was PBMCs from blood, taken roughly 47 days after vaccination. The origin of this receptor is a man aged 50-60 years who received an inactivated influenza vaccine. The chain carries TRBV6-1 and TRBJ2-2; TRBD1 aligns across 8 bases. The CDR3 region has the DNA TGTGCCAGCAGACCCACAGGGGGATCCGGGGAGCTGTTTTTT. Amino acids: CASRPTGGSGELFF.